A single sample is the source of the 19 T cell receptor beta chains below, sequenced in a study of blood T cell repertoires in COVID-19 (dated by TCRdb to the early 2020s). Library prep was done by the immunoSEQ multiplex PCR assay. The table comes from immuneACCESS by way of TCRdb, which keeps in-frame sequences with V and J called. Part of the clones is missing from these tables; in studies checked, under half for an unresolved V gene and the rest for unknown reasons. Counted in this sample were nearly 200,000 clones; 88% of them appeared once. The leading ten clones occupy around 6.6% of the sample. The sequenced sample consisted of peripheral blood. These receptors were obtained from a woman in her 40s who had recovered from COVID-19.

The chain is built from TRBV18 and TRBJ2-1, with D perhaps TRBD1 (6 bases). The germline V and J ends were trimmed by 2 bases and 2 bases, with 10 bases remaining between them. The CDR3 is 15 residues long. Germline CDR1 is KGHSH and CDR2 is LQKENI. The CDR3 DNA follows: TGTGCCAGCTCACCAAGGCAGGGGACCTACAATGAGCAGTTCTTC. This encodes CASSPRQGTYNEQFF.

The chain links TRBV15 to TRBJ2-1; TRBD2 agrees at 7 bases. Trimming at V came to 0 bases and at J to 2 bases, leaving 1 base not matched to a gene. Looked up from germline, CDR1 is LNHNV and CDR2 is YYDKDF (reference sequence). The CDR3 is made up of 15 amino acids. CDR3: CATSRDAGAYNEQFF. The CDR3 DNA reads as TGTGCCACCAGCAGAGATGCGGGAGCCTACAATGAGCAGTTCTTC.

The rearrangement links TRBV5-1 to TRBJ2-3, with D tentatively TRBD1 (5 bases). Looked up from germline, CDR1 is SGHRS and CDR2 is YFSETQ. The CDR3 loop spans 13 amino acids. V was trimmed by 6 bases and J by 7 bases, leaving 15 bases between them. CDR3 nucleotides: TGCGCCAGCACTGGGGCCGACGGAAATACGCAGTATTTT. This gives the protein CASTGADGNTQYF.

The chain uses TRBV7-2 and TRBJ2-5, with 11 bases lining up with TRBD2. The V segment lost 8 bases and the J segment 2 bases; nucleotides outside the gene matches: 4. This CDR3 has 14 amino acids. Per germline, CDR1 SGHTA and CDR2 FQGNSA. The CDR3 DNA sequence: TGTGCCAGCGTAATAGCGGGAGGGCAAGAGACCCAGTACTTC. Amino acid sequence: CASVIAGGQETQYF.

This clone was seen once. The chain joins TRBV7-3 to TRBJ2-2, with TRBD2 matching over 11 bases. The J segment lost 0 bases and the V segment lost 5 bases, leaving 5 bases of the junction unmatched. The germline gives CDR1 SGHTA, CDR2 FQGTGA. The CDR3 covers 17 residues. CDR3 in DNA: TGTGCCAGCAGCCTGATAGCGGGAGGGCCGAACACCGGGGAGCTGTTTTTT. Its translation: CASSLIAGGPNTGELFF.

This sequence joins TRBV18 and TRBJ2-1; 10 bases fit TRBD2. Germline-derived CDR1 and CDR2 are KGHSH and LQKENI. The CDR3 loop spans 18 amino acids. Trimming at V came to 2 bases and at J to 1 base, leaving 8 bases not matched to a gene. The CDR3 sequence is CASSPGSSGSRSYNEQFF. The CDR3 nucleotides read TGTGCCAGCTCACCAGGTTCTAGCGGGAGTCGGTCCTACAATGAGCAGTTCTTC. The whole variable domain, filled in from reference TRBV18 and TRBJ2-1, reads NAGVMQNPRHLVRRRGQEARLRCSPMKGHSHVYWYRQLPEEGLKFMVYLQKENIIDESGMPKERFSAEFPKEGPSILRIQQVVRGDSAAYFCASSPGSSGSRSYNEQFFGPGTRLTVL.

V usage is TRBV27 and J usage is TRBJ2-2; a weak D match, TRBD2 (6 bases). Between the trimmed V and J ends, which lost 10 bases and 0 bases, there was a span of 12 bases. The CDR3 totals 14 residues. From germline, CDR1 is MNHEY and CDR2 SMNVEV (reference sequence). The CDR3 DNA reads TGTGCCACCGCTGGGGGGACGAACACCGGGGAGCTGTTTTTT. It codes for CATAGGTNTGELFF.

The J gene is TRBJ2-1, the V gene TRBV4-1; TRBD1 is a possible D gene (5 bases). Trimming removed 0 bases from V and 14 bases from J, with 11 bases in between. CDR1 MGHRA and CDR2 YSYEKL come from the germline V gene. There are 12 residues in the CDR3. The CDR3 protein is CASSQEGVRKFF. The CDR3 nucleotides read TGCGCCAGCAGCCAAGAAGGGGTGCGTAAGTTCTTC.

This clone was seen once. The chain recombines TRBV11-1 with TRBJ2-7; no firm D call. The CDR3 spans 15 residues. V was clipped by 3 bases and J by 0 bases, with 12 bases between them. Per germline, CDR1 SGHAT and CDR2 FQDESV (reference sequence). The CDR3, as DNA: TGTGCCAGCAGCTTTAATAGTCCAGGCTCCTACGAGCAGTACTTC. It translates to CASSFNSPGSYEQYF. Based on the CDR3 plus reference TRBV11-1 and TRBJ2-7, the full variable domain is EAEVAQSPRYKITEKSQAVAFWCDPISGHATLYWYRQILGQGPELLVQFQDESVVDDSQLPKDRFSAERLKGVDSTLKIQPAELGDSAMYLCASSFNSPGSYEQYFGPGTRLTVT.

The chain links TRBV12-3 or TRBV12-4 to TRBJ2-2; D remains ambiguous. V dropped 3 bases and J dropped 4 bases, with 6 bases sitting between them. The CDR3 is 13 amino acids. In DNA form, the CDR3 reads TGTGCCAGCAGTTTCAGAAGCACCGGGGAGCTGTTTTTT. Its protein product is CASSFRSTGELFF.

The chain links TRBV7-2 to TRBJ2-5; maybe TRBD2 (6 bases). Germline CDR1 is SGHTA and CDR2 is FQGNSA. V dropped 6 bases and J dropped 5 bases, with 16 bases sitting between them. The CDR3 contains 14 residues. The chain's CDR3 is CASSPQAAGETQYF. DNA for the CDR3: TGTGCCAGCAGTCCCCAGGCCGCGGGGGAGACCCAGTACTTC.

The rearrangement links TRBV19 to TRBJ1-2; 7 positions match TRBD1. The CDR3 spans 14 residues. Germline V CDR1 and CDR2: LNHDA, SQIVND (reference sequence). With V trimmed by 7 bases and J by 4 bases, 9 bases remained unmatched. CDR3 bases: TGTGCCAGTACCTACAGGGGCCCGATCTATGGCTACACCTTC. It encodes CASTYRGPIYGYTF.

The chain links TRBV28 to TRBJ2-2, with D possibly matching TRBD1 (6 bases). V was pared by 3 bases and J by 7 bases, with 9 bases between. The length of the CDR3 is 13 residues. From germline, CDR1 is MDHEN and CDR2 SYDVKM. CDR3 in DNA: TGTGCCAGCAGTTTTGGGGACATCGGGGAGCTGTTTTTT. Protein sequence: CASSFGDIGELFF.

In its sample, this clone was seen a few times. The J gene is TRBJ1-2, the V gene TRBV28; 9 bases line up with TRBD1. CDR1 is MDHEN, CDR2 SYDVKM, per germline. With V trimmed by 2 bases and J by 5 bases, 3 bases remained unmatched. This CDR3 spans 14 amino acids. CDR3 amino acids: CASSLGDRAYGYTF. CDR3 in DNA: TGTGCCAGCAGTTTAGGGGACAGGGCGTATGGCTACACCTTC.

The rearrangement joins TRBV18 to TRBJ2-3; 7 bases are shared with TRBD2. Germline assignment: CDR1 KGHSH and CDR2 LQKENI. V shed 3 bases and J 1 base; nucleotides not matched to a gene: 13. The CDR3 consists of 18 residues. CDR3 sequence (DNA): TGTGCCAGCTCACCCTCAAATAGACTAGCAGAGGGCACAGATACGCAGTATTTT. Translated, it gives CASSPSNRLAEGTDTQYF.

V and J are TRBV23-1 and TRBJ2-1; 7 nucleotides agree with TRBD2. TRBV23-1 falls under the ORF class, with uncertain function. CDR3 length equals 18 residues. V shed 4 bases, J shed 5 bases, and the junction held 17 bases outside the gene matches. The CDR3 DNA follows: TGCGCCAGCAGTCGATTCCCGGGGATAGCGGGCGTAGACAATGAGCAGTTCTTC. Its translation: CASSRFPGIAGVDNEQFF.

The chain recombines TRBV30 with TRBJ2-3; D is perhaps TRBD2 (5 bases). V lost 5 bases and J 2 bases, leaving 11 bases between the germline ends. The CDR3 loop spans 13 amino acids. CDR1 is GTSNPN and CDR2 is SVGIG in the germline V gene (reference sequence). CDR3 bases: TGTGCCTGGTGTAGAGACTACACAGATACGCAGTATTTT. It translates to CAWCRDYTDTQYF.

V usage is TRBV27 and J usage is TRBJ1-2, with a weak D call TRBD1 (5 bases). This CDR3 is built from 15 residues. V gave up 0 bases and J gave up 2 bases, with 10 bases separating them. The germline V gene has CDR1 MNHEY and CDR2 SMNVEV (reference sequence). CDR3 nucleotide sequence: TGTGCCAGCAGTTTATCGATCCCAGGGAACTATGGCTACACCTTC. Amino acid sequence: CASSLSIPGNYGYTF.

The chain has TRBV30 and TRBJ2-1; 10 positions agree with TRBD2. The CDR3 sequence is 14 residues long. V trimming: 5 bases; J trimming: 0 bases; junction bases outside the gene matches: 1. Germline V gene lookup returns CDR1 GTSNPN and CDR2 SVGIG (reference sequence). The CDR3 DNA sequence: TGTGCCTGGTCTAGCGGGAGCTCCTACAATGAGCAGTTCTTC. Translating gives CAWSSGSSYNEQFF.